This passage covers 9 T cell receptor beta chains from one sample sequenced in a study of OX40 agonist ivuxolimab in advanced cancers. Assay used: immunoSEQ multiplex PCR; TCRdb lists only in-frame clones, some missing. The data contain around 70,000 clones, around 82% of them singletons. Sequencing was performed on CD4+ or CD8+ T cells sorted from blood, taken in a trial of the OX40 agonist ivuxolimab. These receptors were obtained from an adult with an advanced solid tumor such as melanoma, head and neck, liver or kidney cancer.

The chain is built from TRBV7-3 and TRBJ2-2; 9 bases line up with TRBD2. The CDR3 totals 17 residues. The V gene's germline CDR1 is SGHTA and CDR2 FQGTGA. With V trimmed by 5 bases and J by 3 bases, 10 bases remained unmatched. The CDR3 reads CASSGNRGLADTGELFF. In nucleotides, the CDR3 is TGTGCCAGCAGCGGGAACAGGGGACTAGCTGACACCGGGGAGCTGTTTTTT.

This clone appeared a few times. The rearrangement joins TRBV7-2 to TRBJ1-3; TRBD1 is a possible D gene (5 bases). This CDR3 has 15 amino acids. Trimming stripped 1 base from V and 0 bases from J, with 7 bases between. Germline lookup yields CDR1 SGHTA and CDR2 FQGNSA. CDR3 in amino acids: CASSLDTGSGNTIYF. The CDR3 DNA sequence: TGTGCCAGCAGCTTAGACACAGGCTCTGGAAACACCATATATTTT.

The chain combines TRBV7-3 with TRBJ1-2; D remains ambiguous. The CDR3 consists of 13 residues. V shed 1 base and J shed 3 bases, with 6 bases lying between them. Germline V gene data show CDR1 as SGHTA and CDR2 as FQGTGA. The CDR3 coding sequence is TGTGCCAGCAGCTTAAAGGGCGACTATGGCTACACCTTC. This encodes CASSLKGDYGYTF.

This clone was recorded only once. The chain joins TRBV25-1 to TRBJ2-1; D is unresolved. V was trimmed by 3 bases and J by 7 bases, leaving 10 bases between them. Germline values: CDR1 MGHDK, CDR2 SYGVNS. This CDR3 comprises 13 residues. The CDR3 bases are TGTGCCAGCAGTGAGATCCTGGTGAATGAGCAGTTCTTC. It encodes CASSEILVNEQFF.

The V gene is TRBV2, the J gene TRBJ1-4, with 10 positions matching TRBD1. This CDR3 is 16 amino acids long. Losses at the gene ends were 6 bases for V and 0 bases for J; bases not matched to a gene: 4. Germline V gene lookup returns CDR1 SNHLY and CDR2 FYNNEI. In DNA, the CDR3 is TGTGCCAGCAGACCGGGACAGGGGACAACTAATGAAAAACTGTTTTTT. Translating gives CASRPGQGTTNEKLFF.

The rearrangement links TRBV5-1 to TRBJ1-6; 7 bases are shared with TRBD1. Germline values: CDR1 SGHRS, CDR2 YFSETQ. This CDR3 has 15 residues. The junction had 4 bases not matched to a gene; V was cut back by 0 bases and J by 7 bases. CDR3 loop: CASSLVDRENSPLHF. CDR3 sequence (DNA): TGCGCCAGCAGCTTGGTTGACAGGGAGAATTCACCCCTCCACTTT.

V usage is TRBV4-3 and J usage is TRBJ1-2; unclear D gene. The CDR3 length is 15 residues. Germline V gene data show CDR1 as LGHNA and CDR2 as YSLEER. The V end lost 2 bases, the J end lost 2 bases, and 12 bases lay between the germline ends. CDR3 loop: CASSQTPGGNYGYTF. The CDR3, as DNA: TGCGCCAGCAGCCAAACTCCAGGAGGAAACTATGGCTACACCTTC.

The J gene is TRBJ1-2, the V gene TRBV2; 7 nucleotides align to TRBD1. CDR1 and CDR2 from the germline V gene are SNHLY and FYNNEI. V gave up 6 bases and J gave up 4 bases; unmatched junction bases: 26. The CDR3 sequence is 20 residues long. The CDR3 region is CASRGPPTDGKGGQFYGYTF. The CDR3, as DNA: TGTGCCAGCAGGGGTCCCCCTACGGACGGAAAAGGGGGACAGTTCTATGGCTACACCTTC. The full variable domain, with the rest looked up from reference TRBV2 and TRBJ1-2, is EPEVTQTPSHQVTQMGQEVILRCVPISNHLYFYWYRQILGQKVEFLVSFYNNEISEKSEIFDDQFSVERPDGSNFTLKIRSTKLEDSAMYFCASRGPPTDGKGGQFYGYTFGSGTRLTVV.

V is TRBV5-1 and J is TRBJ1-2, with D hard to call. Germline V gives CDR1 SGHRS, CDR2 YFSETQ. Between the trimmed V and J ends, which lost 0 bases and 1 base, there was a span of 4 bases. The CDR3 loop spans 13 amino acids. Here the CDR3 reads CASSLGDNYGYTF. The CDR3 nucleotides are TGCGCCAGCAGCTTGGGGGATAACTATGGCTACACCTTC.